This TCR beta chain was captured by sequencing in a study of blood T cell repertoires in COVID-19. Overall study: Material from acute and convalescent COVID-19 was sourced from the United States, Italy and Spain.

Trimming pared 0 bases from V and 8 bases from J, leaving 15 bases between. The germline V gene encodes CDR1 SGHDT and CDR2 YYEEEE. The CDR3 is 15 residues long. Enrollees, roughly 18 to 90 years old, lived in fewer than 25 US areas. The study assigned cohorts using participant-reported clinical history. TCRdb's table, derived via immunoSEQ multiplex PCR, lists solely in-frame clones and lacks some. The sample consists of 230,000 or so clones, roughly 88% of them appearing once. What was sequenced was PBMCs or T cells enriched from blood (not recorded which). This receptor was taken from a woman in her 50s with acute COVID-19. The gene calls are TRBV5-6 and TRBJ1-3; D not resolved. The CDR3 bases are TGTGCCAGCAGCTTGGCCCTCGAAGCGGCCCACACCATATATTTT. It is translated as CASSLALEAAHTIYF.